Below are 5 T cell receptor beta chains sequenced from a single sample in a study of glioma-infiltrating T cells after dendritic cell vaccination. Profiling relied on immunoSEQ multiplex PCR, and the TCRdb table lists in-frame clones only, not all of them. This sample has about 90,000 clones, with around 86% found just once. This sample's time point: after dendritic cell vaccination, including at tumor progression/relapse. Sequences were derived from blood, sampled after dendritic cell vaccination. All receptors derive from a human donor with glioblastoma.

This clone was observed once. This chain uses TRBV7-9 with TRBJ2-1, with 7 bases matching TRBD1. Per germline, CDR1 SEHNR and CDR2 FQNEAQ (reference sequence). This CDR3 spans 15 amino acids. V trimming: 5 bases; J trimming: 1 base; junction bases outside the gene matches: 5. CDR3 sequence (DNA): TGTGCCAGCAGCCCAGACAGGGAATCCTACAATGAGCAGTTCTTC. It encodes CASSPDRESYNEQFF.

This clone was detected only once. The junction does not match germline at one end; this may be a read error. The rearrangement joins TRBV5-6 to TRBJ2-2, with D perhaps matching TRBD2 (6 bases). The CDR3 totals 13 residues. Germline CDR1 SGHDT, CDR2 YYEEEE. The CDR3 DNA reads as TGTGCCAGTCAAGGAGGGAACCCCGGGGAGCTGTTTTTT. Amino acids: CASQGGNPGELFF.

This chain uses TRBV29-1 with TRBJ1-2; D call uncertain. The ends were cut back, 5 bases at V and 4 bases at J, with 11 bases in the middle. The CDR3 is 12 amino acids. The germline V gene encodes CDR1 SQVTM and CDR2 ANQGSEA. CDR3 nucleotides: TGCAGCGTTCAGACAAGCTTCTATGGCTACACCTTC. Translated: CSVQTSFYGYTF.

This chain uses TRBV5-1 with TRBJ2-7, with 9 bases identical to TRBD2. Germline assignment: CDR1 SGHRS and CDR2 YFSETQ. The CDR3 runs 14 residues. J lost 4 bases, V lost 7 bases, and 9 bases had no gene match. As DNA, the CDR3 is TGCGCCAGCCAACCCACTAGCGGGCCTTACGAGCAGTACTTC. Protein sequence: CASQPTSGPYEQYF. Full variable domain (rest looked up from reference TRBV5-1 and TRBJ2-7): KAGVTQTPRYLIKTRGQQVTLSCSPISGHRSVSWYQQTPGQGLQFLFEYFSETQRNKGNFPGRFSGRQFSNSRSEMNVSTLELGDSALYLCASQPTSGPYEQYFGPGTRLTVT.

The rearrangement links TRBV6-4 to TRBJ1-1, with D perhaps TRBD1 (5 bases). V lost 7 bases, J lost 1 base, and 13 bases lay in between. Germline loops: CDR1 MRHNA, CDR2 SNTAGT. The CDR3 is 14 amino acids. The CDR3 bases are TGTGCCAGCAAACCTCAGCAGGGGAACACTGAAGCTTTCTTT. Its protein is CASKPQQGNTEAFF.